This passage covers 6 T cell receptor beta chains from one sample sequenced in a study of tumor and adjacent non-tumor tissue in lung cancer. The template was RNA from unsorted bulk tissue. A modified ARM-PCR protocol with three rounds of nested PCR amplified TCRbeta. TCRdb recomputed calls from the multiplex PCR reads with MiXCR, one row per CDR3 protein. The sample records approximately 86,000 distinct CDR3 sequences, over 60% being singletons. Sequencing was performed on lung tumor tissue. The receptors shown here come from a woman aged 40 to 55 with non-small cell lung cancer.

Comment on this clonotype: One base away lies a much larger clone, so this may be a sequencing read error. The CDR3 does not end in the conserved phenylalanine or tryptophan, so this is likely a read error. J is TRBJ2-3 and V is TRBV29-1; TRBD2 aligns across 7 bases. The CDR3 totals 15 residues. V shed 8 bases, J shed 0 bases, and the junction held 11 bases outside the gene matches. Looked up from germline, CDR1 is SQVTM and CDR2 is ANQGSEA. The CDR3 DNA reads TGCAGCACCCGTGGATGGGGGGGAAGCACAGATACGCAGTATCTT. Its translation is CSTRGWGGSTDTQYL.

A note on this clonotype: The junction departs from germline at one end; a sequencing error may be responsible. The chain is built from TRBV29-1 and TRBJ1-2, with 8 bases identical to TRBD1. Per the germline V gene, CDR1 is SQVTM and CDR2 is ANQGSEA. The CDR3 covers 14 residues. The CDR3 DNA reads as TGCAACGTTGAAGATCTTGGACAGGGATATGGCTACACGTTC. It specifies CNVEDLGQGYGYTF.

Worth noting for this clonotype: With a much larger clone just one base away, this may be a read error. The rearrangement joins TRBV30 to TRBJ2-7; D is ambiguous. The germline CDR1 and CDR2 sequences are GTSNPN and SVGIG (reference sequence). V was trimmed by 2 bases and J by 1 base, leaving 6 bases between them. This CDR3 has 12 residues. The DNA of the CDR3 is TGTGCCTGGAGTACGAGTTCCTACGAGCAGTACTTC. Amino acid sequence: CAWSTSSYEQYF. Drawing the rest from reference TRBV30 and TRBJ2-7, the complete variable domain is SQTIHQWPATLVQPVGSPLSLECTVEGTSNPNLYWYRQAAGRGLQLLFYSVGIGQISSEVPQNLSASRPQDRQFILSSKKLLLSDSGFYLCAWSTSSYEQYFGPGTRLTVT.

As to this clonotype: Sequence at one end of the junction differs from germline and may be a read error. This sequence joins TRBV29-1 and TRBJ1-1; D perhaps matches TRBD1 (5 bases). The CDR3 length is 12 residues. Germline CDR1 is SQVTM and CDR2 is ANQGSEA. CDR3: CGVLQGTTEAFF. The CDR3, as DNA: TGCGGCGTTCTACAAGGGACCACTGAAGCTTTCTTT.

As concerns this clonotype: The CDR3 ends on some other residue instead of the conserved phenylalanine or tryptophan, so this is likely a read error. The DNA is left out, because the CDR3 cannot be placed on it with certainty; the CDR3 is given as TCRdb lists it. The CDR3 sequence: CASSSRVSGNTIHL. The rearrangement links TRBV6-5 to TRBJ1-3; TRBD1, as called in the table, went unchecked against the DNA. Inclusive of both ends, the CDR3 amounts to 14 amino acids. CDR1 and CDR2 (germline): MNHEY, SVGAGI.

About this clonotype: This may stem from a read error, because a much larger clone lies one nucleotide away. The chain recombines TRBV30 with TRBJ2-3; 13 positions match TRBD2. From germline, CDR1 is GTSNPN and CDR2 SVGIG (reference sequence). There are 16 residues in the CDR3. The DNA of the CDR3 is TGTGCCTGGAGCTTGGGACTAGCGGGGAGCATAGATACGCAGTATTTT. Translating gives CAWSLGLAGSIDTQYF.